One and the same sample provided the 29 T cell receptor beta chains below, sequenced in a study of beta chain features in type 1 diabetes. These TCRs' antigens remain unknown. Study-wide results and caveats: TCRB CDR3s were moderately but significantly shorter in Type 1 diabetes patients in all four CD4+ subsets.

Investigators reverse transcribed all isolated RNA, so they sequenced expressed TCRB transcripts. This table comes from immunoSEQ multiplex PCR, and its TCRdb copy is limited to in-frame clones, with some not included. The sample shows 600,000 to 700,000 clones, around an eighth of them seen only once. The sequencing sample was made of naive CD4+ T cells from blood. The source is a man younger than 35 with type 1 diabetes.

J is TRBJ2-7 and V is TRBV7-2; the D is unclear. Germline V gene sequence: CDR1 SGHTA, CDR2 FQGNSA. Trimming pared 5 bases from V and 4 bases from J, leaving 18 bases between. The CDR3 length is 15 residues. CDR3 sequence reads: CASSPSSAGSYEQYF. The DNA for the CDR3 is TGTGCCAGCAGCCCCAGTTCCGCTGGTAGTTACGAGCAGTACTTC.

This clone was counted a few times. The CDR3 DNA follows: TGCGCCAGCAGCCAAGCGAGCTATGGCTACACCTTC. This sequence encodes CASSQASYGYTF. The chain combines TRBV4-1 with TRBJ1-2; no definite D call. In germline, CDR1 is MGHRA, CDR2 YSYEKL. V was cut by 1 base and J by 4 bases, with 4 bases left in between. This CDR3 is 12 amino acids long.

This clone occurred a few times. The V call is TRBV5-4, the J call TRBJ2-1; TRBD1 aligns across 10 bases. The CDR3 is 16 residues long. Trimming took 4 bases from V and 4 from J; bases not matched to a gene: 8. Germline values: CDR1 SGHNT, CDR2 YYREEE (reference sequence). CDR3 sequence (DNA): TGTGCCAGCAGCCCGCTTGCGGGACAGGGGTACAATGAGCAGTTCTTC. Its translation is CASSPLAGQGYNEQFF.

V usage is TRBV4-1 and J usage is TRBJ1-1, with a weak D call TRBD1 (5 bases). Trimming took off 2 bases at V and 3 bases at J, with 19 bases between the two ends. Germline CDR1 and CDR2: MGHRA and YSYEKL. The CDR3 runs to 17 residues. The CDR3, as DNA: TGCGCCAGCAGCCAACTAGGCGGACTCCCGGGGGACACTGAAGCTTTCTTT. Translation: CASSQLGGLPGDTEAFF.

This clone was counted a few times. Different DNA sequences within this sample yield the same CDR3. The J gene is TRBJ1-1, the V gene TRBV30; D is unresolved. Germline V gene data show CDR1 as GTSNPN and CDR2 as SVGIG (reference sequence). The CDR3 is 13 residues long. Trimming took off 1 base at V and 0 bases at J, with 6 bases between the two ends. CDR3 sequence (DNA): TGTGCCTGGAGTGGGCAGATGAACACTGAAGCTTTCTTT. The encoded protein is CAWSGQMNTEAFF.

This clone was counted only a few times. The chain links TRBV4-1 to TRBJ1-5; 9 bases fit TRBD1. V trimming: 1 base; J trimming: 6 bases; junction bases outside the gene matches: 7. The CDR3 runs to 16 residues. Germline V lookup: CDR1 MGHRA, CDR2 YSYEKL. This CDR3 reads CASSQAGTGTLQPQHF. The CDR3 DNA is TGCGCCAGCAGCCAAGCCGGGACAGGGACCCTTCAGCCCCAGCATTTT.

The chain couples TRBV6-6 to TRBJ2-5; 7 nucleotides line up with TRBD2. CDR3 length: 13 amino acids. Germline CDR1 MNHNY, CDR2 SVGAGI (reference sequence). The CDR3 sequence is CATGGRRQETQYF. DNA of the CDR3: TGTGCGACCGGGGGGAGGAGGCAAGAGACCCAGTACTTC.

The V call is TRBV7-3, the J call TRBJ2-1; 7 nucleotides align to TRBD1. Germline CDR1 and CDR2: SGHTA and FQGTGA. V was pared by 3 bases and J by 0 bases, with 2 bases of the junction left unmatched. This CDR3 comprises 15 residues. The CDR3 sequence: CASSFDRDSYNEQFF. Written as DNA, the CDR3 is TGTGCCAGCAGCTTCGACAGGGACTCCTACAATGAGCAGTTCTTC.

The J gene is TRBJ1-1, the V gene TRBV7-6, with no clear D. Trimming stripped 1 base from V and 6 bases from J, with 6 bases between. CDR1 and CDR2 from the germline V gene are SGHVS and FNYEAQ. The CDR3 consists of 12 residues. CDR3 sequence: CASSLVGAEAFF. The CDR3 DNA is TGTGCCAGCAGCTTAGTGGGCGCTGAAGCTTTCTTT.

This clone was seen more than once but under ten times. This sequence joins TRBV7-2 and TRBJ2-1; either TRBD1 or TRBD2 may supply D (5 bases each). This CDR3 comprises 13 residues. With 8 bases removed from V and 5 bases from J, the gap between germline ends came to 13 bases. Germline CDR1 SGHTA, CDR2 FQGNSA. The CDR3 loop is CASGTDPNNEQFF. The CDR3 DNA reads as TGTGCCAGCGGGACGGACCCGAACAATGAGCAGTTCTTC.

This sequence joins TRBV2 and TRBJ1-2; possibly TRBD1 for D (5 bases). This CDR3 has 14 amino acids. Germline CDR1 is SNHLY and CDR2 is FYNNEI. V lost 3 bases, J lost 4 bases, and 12 bases lay in between. CDR3 amino acids: CASSELEGTYGYTF. In DNA form, the CDR3 reads TGTGCCAGCAGTGAGTTAGAGGGGACCTATGGCTACACCTTC.

The chain has TRBV7-2 and TRBJ1-5, with a weak D call TRBD1 (5 bases). Trimming cost V 5 bases and J 1 base, with 12 bases left between them. CDR1 and CDR2 from the germline V gene are SGHTA and FQGNSA. This CDR3 is 15 amino acids long. CDR3 DNA: TGTGCCAGCAGCCCAGTGGGGCGCAGCAATCAGCCCCAGCATTTT. Protein: CASSPVGRSNQPQHF.

A note on this clone: This may be a read error, as it is one base from a much larger clone. The same CDR3 can be traced to other DNA sequences in this sample. This chain links TRBV5-1 with TRBJ2-5; D is ambiguous. Germline assignment: CDR1 SGHRS and CDR2 YFSETQ. There are 11 residues in the CDR3. V lost 2 bases and J 5 bases, leaving 4 bases between the germline ends. The CDR3 sequence: CASSLQETQYF. The DNA for the CDR3 is TGCGCCAGCAGCTTACAGGAGACCCAGTACTTC.

In its sample, this clone was seen a few times. The chain joins TRBV7-9 to TRBJ1-2, with TRBD1 identical over 9 bases. Germline V gene sequence: CDR1 SEHNR, CDR2 FQNEAQ (reference sequence). The CDR3 extends over 15 amino acids. J was trimmed by 5 bases and V by 5 bases; bases with no gene match: 9. The CDR3 nucleotides are TGTGCCAGCAGCCAAACAGGGGGCCTTTGGTATGGCTACACCTTC. Its translation: CASSQTGGLWYGYTF.

The chain recombines TRBV28 with TRBJ1-2, with a weak D call TRBD1 (5 bases). This CDR3 is 16 amino acids long. Germline assignment: CDR1 MDHEN and CDR2 SYDVKM. V was trimmed by 7 bases and J by 3 bases, leaving 21 bases between them. CDR3 nucleotides: TGTGCCAGCACAGGGTTAAGGAAGGAGTTAGACTATGGCTACACCTTC. Residues: CASTGLRKELDYGYTF.

This chain links TRBV15 with TRBJ2-6; D is ambiguous. V was pared by 3 bases and J by 0 bases, with 3 bases between. Germline values: CDR1 LNHNV, CDR2 YYDKDF (reference sequence). This CDR3 spans 14 amino acids. Here the CDR3 DNA reads TGTGCCACCAGCAGCCACTCTGGGGCCAACGTCCTGACTTTC. Amino acid sequence: CATSSHSGANVLTF.

This clone was counted only a few times. The rearrangement links TRBV6-5 to TRBJ2-5; D is ambiguous. Per germline, CDR1 MNHEY and CDR2 SVGAGI. The length of the CDR3 is 11 residues. Trimming pared 0 bases from V and 11 bases from J, leaving 7 bases between. This CDR3 reads CASSYSARQYF. As DNA, the CDR3 is TGTGCCAGCAGTTACTCGGCTCGTCAGTACTTC.

V gene TRBV7-9 combines with J gene TRBJ1-3; D is ambiguous. Trimming shortened V by 5 bases and J by 4 bases, and 12 bases separated the two germline ends. The CDR3 consists of 14 residues. The germline gives CDR1 SEHNR, CDR2 FQNEAQ (reference sequence). CDR3 nucleotides: TGTGCCAGCAGCGAACGGGGTCAGGGAAACACCATATATTTT. It is translated as CASSERGQGNTIYF.

The CDR3 region is CASSPGTSGLDTQYF. The CDR3 DNA sequence: TGTGCCAGCAGCCCCGGGACTAGCGGGCTAGATACGCAGTATTTT. This chain uses TRBV7-9 with TRBJ2-3; TRBD2 matches at 12 bases. Germline trimming cut 5 bases from V and 5 bases from J; bases unmatched to any gene: 5. The CDR3 has 15 amino acids. Germline CDR1 SEHNR, CDR2 FQNEAQ (reference sequence).

A few counts support this clone. This chain links TRBV29-1 with TRBJ1-1; D unclear. In germline, CDR1 is SQVTM, CDR2 ANQGSEA. The CDR3 runs 11 residues. For the CDR3, the DNA is TGCGAGGCAGTCAAGAGAACTGAAGCTTTCTTT. This sequence encodes CEAVKRTEAFF.

This clone was seen a few times. Other DNA sequences in the same sample also yield this CDR3. The rearrangement links TRBV18 to TRBJ2-7; TRBD2 matches 7 bases. V lost 3 bases and J lost 3; bases outside the gene matches: 2. Germline V gives CDR1 KGHSH, CDR2 LQKENI. The CDR3 is made up of 13 amino acids. Here the CDR3 reads CASSPPGGYEQYF. The CDR3 nucleotides are TGTGCCAGCTCACCCCCGGGGGGCTACGAGCAGTACTTC.

J is TRBJ1-5 and V is TRBV10-3; D unresolved. This CDR3 region has 14 residues. Germline CDR1 reads ENHRY; CDR2 reads SYGVKD. Trimming shortened V by 2 bases and J by 4 bases, and 9 bases separated the two germline ends. The CDR3 here is CAISEGRANQPQHF. Here the CDR3 DNA reads TGTGCCATCAGTGAGGGGAGGGCAAATCAGCCCCAGCATTTT.

The rearrangement links TRBV6-1 to TRBJ2-3; 7 bases line up with TRBD2. Germline V gene sequence: CDR1 MNHNS, CDR2 SASEGT. J lost 9 bases, V lost 6 bases, and 9 bases had no gene match. The CDR3 runs to 13 residues. The CDR3 nucleotides read TGTGCCAGCAGAGCCCATAGCGGGTCCACGCAGTATTTT. Amino acids: CASRAHSGSTQYF.

This clone was seen a few times. V usage is TRBV30 and J usage is TRBJ1-2; D is ambiguous. Germline V gene lookup returns CDR1 GTSNPN and CDR2 SVGIG (reference sequence). The V and J ends lost 2 bases and 3 bases respectively, with 10 bases between them. The CDR3 is 13 residues long. This CDR3 is CAWSPAVYYGYTF. The CDR3 DNA sequence: TGTGCCTGGAGTCCAGCAGTCTACTATGGCTACACCTTC.

This chain links TRBV29-1 with TRBJ2-1; 10 bases map to TRBD2. The CDR3 is made up of 16 amino acids. The germline V gene encodes CDR1 SQVTM and CDR2 ANQGSEA. J gave up 3 bases and V 1 base, and 6 bases lay outside the gene matches. The CDR3 sequence: CSVEASGGSIYNEQFF. The CDR3 coding sequence is TGCAGCGTTGAAGCTAGCGGGGGCTCTATCTACAATGAGCAGTTCTTC.

The table lists this clone with a few counts. Additional DNA sequences in this sample encode the identical CDR3. The CDR3 region is CASSAQGDYGYTF. CDR3 sequence (DNA): TGTGCCAGCAGCGCGCAGGGTGACTATGGCTACACCTTC. V usage is TRBV9 and J usage is TRBJ1-2, with a possible D match to TRBD1 (5 bases). Trimming left V 3 bases short and J 3 bases short, with 9 bases between. Germline lookup yields CDR1 SGDLS and CDR2 YYNGEE. This CDR3 region has 13 residues.

In this sample, this clone turned up a few times. The chain's CDR3 is CASGFLGSYNEQFF. The CDR3 DNA reads TGTGCTAGTGGTTTCCTCGGCTCCTACAATGAGCAGTTCTTC. The V and J genes are TRBV12-5 and TRBJ2-1; D is ambiguous. The V gene's germline CDR1 is LGHNT and CDR2 FRNRAP. Between the trimmed V and J ends, which lost 3 bases and 0 bases, there was a span of 6 bases. The CDR3 contains 14 residues.

The table lists this clone with a few counts. The chain joins TRBV6-4 to TRBJ1-1; 7 bases are shared with TRBD1. Looked up from germline, CDR1 is MRHNA and CDR2 is SNTAGT. The V segment lost 5 bases and the J segment 1 base; nucleotides outside the gene matches: 4. The CDR3 consists of 14 residues. The CDR3 nucleotides read TGTGCCAGCAGTTCCAGGGGGTCGAACACTGAAGCTTTCTTT. It specifies CASSSRGSNTEAFF.

This chain connects TRBV30 to TRBJ1-5; perhaps TRBD1 as D (6 bases). The CDR3 consists of 15 residues. The V gene lost 1 base and the J gene lost 7 bases, with 17 bases spanning the gap. Germline V gives CDR1 GTSNPN, CDR2 SVGIG (reference sequence). The CDR3 coding sequence is TGTGCCTGGAGTGCGTCAGGGGCGCATCGGCAGCCCCAGCATTTT. Translated: CAWSASGAHRQPQHF.